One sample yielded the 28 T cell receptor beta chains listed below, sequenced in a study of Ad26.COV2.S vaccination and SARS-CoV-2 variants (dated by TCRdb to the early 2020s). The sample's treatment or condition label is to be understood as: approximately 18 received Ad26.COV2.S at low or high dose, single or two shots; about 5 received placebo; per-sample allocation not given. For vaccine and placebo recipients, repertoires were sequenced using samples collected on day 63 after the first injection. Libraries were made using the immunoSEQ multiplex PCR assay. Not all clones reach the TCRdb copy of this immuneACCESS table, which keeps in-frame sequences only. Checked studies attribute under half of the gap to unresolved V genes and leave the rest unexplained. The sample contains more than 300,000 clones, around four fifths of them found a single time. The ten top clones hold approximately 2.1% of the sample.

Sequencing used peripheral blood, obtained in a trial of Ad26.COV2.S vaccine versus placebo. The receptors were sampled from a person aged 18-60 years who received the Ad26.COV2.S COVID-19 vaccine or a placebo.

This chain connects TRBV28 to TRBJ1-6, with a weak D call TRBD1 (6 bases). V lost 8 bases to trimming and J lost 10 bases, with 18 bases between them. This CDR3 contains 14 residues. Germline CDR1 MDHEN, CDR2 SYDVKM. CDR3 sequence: CASYETGGGSPLHF. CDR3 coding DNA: TGTGCCAGCTATGAGACAGGCGGGGGCTCACCCCTCCACTTT.

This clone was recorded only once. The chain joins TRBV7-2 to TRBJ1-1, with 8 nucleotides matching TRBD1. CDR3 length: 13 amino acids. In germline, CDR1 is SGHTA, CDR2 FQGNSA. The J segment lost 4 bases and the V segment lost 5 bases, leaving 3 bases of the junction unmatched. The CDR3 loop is CASSQTGGTEAFF. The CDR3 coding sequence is TGTGCCAGCAGCCAAACAGGGGGCACTGAAGCTTTCTTT.

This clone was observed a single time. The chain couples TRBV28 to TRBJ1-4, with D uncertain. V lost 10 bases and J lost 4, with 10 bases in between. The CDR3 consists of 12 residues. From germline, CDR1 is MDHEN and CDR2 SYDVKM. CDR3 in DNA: TGTGCCACGGGTCGGGGTAATGAAAAACTGTTTTTT. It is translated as CATGRGNEKLFF. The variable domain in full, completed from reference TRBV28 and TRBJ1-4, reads DVKVTQSSRYLVKRTGEKVFLECVQDMDHENMFWYRQDPGLGLRLIYFSYDVKMKEKGDIPEGYSVSREKKERFSLILESASTNQTSMYLCATGRGNEKLFFGSGTQLSVL.

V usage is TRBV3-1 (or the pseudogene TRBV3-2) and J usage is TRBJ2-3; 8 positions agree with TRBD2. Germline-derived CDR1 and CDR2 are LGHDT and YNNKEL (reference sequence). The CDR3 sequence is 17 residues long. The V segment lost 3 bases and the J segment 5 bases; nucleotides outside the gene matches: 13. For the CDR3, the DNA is TGTGCCAGCAGCCATGAGCGGGGGTCAGGGAGAGAAGATACGCAGTATTTT. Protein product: CASSHERGSGREDTQYF.

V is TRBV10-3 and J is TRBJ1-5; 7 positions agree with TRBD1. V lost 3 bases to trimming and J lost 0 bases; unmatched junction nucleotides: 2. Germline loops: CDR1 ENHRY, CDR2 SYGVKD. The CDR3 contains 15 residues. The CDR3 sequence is CAISDGTDSNQPQHF. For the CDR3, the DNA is TGTGCCATCAGTGATGGGACAGATAGCAATCAGCCCCAGCATTTT.

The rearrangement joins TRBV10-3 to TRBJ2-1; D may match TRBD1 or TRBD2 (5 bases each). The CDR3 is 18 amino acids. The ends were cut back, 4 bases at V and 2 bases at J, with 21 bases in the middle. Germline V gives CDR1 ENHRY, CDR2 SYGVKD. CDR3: CAISAMVGAIIPYNEQFF. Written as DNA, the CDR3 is TGTGCCATCAGTGCGATGGTCGGGGCGATAATCCCCTACAATGAGCAGTTCTTC.

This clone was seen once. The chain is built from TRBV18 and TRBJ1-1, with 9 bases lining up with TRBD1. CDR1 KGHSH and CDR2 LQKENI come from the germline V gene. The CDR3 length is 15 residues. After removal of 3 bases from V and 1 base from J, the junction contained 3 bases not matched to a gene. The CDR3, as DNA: TGTGCCAGCTCACCGGCACAGGGGGCGAACACTGAAGCTTTCTTT. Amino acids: CASSPAQGANTEAFF.

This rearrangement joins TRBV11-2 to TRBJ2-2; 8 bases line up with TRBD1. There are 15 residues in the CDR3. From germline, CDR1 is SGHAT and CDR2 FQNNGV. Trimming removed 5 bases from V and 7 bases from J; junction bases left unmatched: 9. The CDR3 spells CASSTSRTGHGELFF. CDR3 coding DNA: TGTGCCAGCAGCACTTCCCGGACAGGGCACGGGGAGCTGTTTTTT.

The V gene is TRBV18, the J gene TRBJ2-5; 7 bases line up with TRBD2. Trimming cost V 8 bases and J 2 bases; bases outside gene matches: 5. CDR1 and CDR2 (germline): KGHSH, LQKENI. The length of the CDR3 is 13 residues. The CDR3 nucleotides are TGTGCCAGCAGCGGGACGAAACAAGAGACCCAGTACTTC. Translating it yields CASSGTKQETQYF.

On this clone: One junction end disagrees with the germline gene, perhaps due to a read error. CDR3 sequence: CASSTRDQGTQYF. CDR3 DNA: TGTGCCAGTAGTACCAGGGACCAAGGGACCCAGTACTTC. The chain couples TRBV19 to TRBJ2-5, with D perhaps matching TRBD1 or TRBD2 (5 bases each). The germline V gene has CDR1 LNHDA and CDR2 SQIVND (reference sequence). The CDR3 length is 13 residues.

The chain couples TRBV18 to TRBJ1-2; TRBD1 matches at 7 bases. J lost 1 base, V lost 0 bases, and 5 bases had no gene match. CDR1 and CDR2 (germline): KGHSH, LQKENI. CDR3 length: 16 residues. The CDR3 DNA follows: TGTGCCAGCTCACCACCGCCAGGGGGAGTTAACTATGGCTACACCTTC. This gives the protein CASSPPPGGVNYGYTF.

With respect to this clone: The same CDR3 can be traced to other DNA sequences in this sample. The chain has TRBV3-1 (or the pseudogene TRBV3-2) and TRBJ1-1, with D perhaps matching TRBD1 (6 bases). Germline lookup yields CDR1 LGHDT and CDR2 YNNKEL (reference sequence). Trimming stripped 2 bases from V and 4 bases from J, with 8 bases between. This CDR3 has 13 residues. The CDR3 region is CASSQQGSTEAFF. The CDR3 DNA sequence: TGTGCCAGCAGCCAACAGGGGAGCACTGAAGCTTTCTTT.

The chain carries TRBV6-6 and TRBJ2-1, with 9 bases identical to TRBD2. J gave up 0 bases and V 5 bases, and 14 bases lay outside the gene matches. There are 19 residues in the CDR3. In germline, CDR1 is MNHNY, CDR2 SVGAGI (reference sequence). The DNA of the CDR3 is TGTGCCAGCAGTCCAAGGGCTAGCGGGGCGCCGAGCTCCTACAATGAGCAGTTCTTC. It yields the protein CASSPRASGAPSSYNEQFF.

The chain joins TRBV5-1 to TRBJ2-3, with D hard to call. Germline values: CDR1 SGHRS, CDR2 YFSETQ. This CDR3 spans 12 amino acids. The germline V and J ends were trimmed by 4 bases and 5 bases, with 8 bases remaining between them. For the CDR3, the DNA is TGCGCCAGCAGCCTGTGGGGAGATACGCAGTATTTT. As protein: CASSLWGDTQYF. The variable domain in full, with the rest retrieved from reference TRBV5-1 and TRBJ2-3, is KAGVTQTPRYLIKTRGQQVTLSCSPISGHRSVSWYQQTPGQGLQFLFEYFSETQRNKGNFPGRFSGRQFSNSRSEMNVSTLELGDSALYLCASSLWGDTQYFGPGTRLTVL.

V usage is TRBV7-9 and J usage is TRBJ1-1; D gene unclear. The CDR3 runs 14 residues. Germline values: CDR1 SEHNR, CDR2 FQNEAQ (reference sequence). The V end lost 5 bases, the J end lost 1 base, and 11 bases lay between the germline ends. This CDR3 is CASSPRWGNTEAFF. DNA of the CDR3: TGTGCCAGCAGCCCCCGGTGGGGGAACACTGAAGCTTTCTTT.

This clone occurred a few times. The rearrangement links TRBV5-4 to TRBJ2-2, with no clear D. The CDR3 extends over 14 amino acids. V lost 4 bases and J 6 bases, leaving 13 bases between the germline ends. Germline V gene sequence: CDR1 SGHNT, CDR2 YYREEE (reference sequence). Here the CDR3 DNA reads TGTGCCAGCAGCCCATATATCGCGGCCGGGGAGCTGTTTTTT. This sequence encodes CASSPYIAAGELFF. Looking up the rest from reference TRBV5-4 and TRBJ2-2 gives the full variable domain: ETGVTQSPTHLIKTRGQQVTLRCSSQSGHNTVSWYQQALGQGPQFIFQYYREEENGRGNFPPRFSGLQFPNYSSELNVNALELDDSALYLCASSPYIAAGELFFGEGSRLTVL.

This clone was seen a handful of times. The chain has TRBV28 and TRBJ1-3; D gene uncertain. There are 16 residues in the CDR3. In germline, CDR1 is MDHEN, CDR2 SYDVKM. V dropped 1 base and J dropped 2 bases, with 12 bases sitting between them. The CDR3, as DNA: TGTGCCAGCAGTTTATTCGGTCGGCAGCCTGGAAACACCATATATTTT. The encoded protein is CASSLFGRQPGNTIYF.

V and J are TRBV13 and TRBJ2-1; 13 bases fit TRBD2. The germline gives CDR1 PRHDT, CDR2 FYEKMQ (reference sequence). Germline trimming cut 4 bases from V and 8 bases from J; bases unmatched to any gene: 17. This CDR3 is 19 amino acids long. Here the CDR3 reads CASSSTPNLLAGGQYEQFF. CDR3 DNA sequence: TGTGCCAGCAGCTCCACCCCTAATCTACTAGCGGGGGGGCAGTATGAGCAGTTCTTC. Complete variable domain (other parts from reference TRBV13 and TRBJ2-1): AAGVIQSPRHLIKEKRETATLKCYPIPRHDTVYWYQQGPGQDPQFLISFYEKMQSDKGSIPDRFSAQQFSDYHSELNMSSLELGDSALYFCASSSTPNLLAGGQYEQFFGPGTRLTVL.

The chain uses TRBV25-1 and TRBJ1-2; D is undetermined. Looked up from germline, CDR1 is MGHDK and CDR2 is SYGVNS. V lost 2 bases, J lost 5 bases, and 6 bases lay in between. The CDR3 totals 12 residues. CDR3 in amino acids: CASSEVGYGYTF. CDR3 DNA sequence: TGTGCCAGCAGTGAAGTCGGATATGGCTACACCTTC.

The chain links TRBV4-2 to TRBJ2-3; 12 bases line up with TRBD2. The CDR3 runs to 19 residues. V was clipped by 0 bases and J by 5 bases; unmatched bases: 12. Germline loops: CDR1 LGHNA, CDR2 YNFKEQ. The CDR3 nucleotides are TGTGCCAGCAGCCAAGACGGAGCTAGCGGGGGGGCGGGTGGAGATACGCAGTATTTT. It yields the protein CASSQDGASGGAGGDTQYF.

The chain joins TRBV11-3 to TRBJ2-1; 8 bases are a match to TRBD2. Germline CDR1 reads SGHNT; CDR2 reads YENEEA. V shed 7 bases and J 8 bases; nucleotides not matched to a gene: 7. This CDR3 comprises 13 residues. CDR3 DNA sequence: TGTGCCAGCAACCGGGGGGGTAAGGATGAGCAGTTCTTC. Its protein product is CASNRGGKDEQFF.

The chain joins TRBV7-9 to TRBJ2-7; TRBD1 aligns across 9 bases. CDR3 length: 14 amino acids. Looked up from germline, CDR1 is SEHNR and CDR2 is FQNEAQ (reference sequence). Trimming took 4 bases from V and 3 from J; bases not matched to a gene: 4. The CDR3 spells CASSSGTGYYEQYF. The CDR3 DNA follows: TGTGCCAGCAGCTCCGGGACAGGGTACTACGAGCAGTACTTC.

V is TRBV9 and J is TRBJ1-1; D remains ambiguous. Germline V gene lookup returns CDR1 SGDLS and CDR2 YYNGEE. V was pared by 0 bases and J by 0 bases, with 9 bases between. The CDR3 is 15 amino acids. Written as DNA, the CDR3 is TGTGCCAGCAGCGTAGGAGGAGTTATGAACACTGAAGCTTTCTTT. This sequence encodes CASSVGGVMNTEAFF. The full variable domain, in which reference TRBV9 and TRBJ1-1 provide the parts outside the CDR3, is DSGVTQTPKHLITATGQRVTLRCSPRSGDLSVYWYQQSLDQGLQFLIQYYNGEERAKGNILERFSAQQFPDLHSELNLSSLELGDSALYFCASSVGGVMNTEAFFGQGTRLTVV.

CDR3 DNA: TGCGCCAGCAGTCCCGACAGGGGATCGGAGACCCAGTACTTC. Amino acids: CASSPDRGSETQYF. This chain links TRBV5-1 with TRBJ2-5, with 8 bases that match TRBD1. Trimming removed 5 bases from V and 5 bases from J; junction bases left unmatched: 8. Germline loops: CDR1 SGHRS, CDR2 YFSETQ. CDR3 length: 14 amino acids.

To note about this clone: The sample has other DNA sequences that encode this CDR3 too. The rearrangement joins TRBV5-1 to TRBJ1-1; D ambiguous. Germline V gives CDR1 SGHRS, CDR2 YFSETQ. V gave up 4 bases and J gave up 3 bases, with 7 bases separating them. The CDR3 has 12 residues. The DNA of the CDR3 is TGCGCCAGCAGCCTCGGGGACACTGAAGCTTTCTTT. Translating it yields CASSLGDTEAFF.

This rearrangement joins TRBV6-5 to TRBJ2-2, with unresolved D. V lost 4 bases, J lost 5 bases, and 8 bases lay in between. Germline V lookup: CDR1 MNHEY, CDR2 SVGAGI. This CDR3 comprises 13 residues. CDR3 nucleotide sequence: TGTGCCAGCAGTTCCCCCAGAACCGGGGAGCTGTTTTTT. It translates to CASSSPRTGELFF.

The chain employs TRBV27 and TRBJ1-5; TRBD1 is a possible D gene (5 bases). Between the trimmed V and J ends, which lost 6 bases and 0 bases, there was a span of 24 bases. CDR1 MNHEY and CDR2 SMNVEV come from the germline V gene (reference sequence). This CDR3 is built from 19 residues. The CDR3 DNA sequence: TGTGCCAGCAGCCCAACTCAGGGATCGGCACGTCATAGCAATCAGCCCCAGCATTTT. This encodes CASSPTQGSARHSNQPQHF.

In DNA form, the CDR3 reads TGTGCCAGCAGCCCCCGGGACCTAGGGAATCAGCCCCAGCATTTT. It encodes CASSPRDLGNQPQHF. The chain links TRBV5-8 to TRBJ1-5, with a tentative D call TRBD1 (5 bases). V gave up 4 bases and J gave up 4 bases, with 15 bases separating them. Germline V gives CDR1 SGHTS, CDR2 YDEGEE. The length of the CDR3 is 15 residues. The full variable domain, in which reference TRBV5-8 and TRBJ1-5 provide the parts outside the CDR3, is EAGVTQSPTHLIKTRGQQATLRCSPISGHTSVYWYQQALGLGLQFLLWYDEGEERNRGNFPPRFSGRQFPNYSSELNVNALELEDSALYLCASSPRDLGNQPQHFGDGTRLSIL.